One and the same sample provided the 29 T cell receptor beta chains below, sequenced in a study of T cells in Graves' hyperthyroidism and ophthalmopathy. Using RNA transcripts as the source, TCR beta CDR3 regions were amplified. The HTBI primer set drove a first-round RT-PCR of the TCR CDR3. TCRdb reanalysed the multiplex PCR reads using MiXCR and keeps one entry per CDR3 protein. The sample yields approximately 700,000 distinct CDR3 sequences, less than 20% seen once. Sequenced sample: blood. These receptors were taken from a young man with Graves' hyperthyroidism.

Details on this clonotype: An end of the junction does not agree with germline; a read error may underlie this. This chain uses TRBV19 with TRBJ2-1; D might be TRBD1 or TRBD2, each matching 5 bases. Per the germline V gene, CDR1 is LNHDA and CDR2 is SQIVND (reference sequence). CDR3 size: 13 residues. Here the CDR3 reads CASMGEDYNEQSF. CDR3 DNA sequence: TGTGCCAGTATGGGGGAAGACTACAATGAGCAGTCCTTC.

This clonotype was detected ten times or more. The V gene is TRBV28, the J gene TRBJ2-3; D is ambiguous. The germline V and J ends were trimmed by 4 bases and 0 bases, with 8 bases remaining between them. Germline CDR1 reads MDHEN; CDR2 reads SYDVKM. This CDR3 spans 14 amino acids. The CDR3 sequence: CASSSPRSTDTQYF. The DNA of the CDR3 is TGTGCCAGCAGTTCCCCCCGGAGCACAGATACGCAGTATTTT.

This chain uses TRBV25-1 with TRBJ2-5, with 10 bases fitting TRBD1. The CDR3 runs to 16 residues. Germline assignment: CDR1 MGHDK and CDR2 SYGVNS. V dropped 1 base and J dropped 1; count of bases not matched to a gene: 3. CDR3 coding DNA: TGTGCCAGCAGTGAATTGGACAGGGGGGCCCAAGAGACCCAGTACTTC. Protein sequence: CASSELDRGAQETQYF.

This clonotype was seen a handful of times. The rearrangement links TRBV27 to TRBJ1-1; D perhaps matches TRBD1 (5 bases). The CDR3 runs 17 residues. V was trimmed by 7 bases and J by 0 bases, leaving 21 bases between them. The germline CDR1 and CDR2 sequences are MNHEY and SMNVEV (reference sequence). The CDR3 DNA is TGTGCCAGCACCCCGTTGGCGGGGGGTGGCATGAACACTGAAGCTTTCTTT. Translation gives CASTPLAGGGMNTEAFF.

This clonotype has at least ten counts. The gene calls are TRBV5-6 and TRBJ2-1; perhaps TRBD2 as D (6 bases). Trimming removed 4 bases at V and 0 bases at J, with 20 bases between. Germline assignment: CDR1 SGHDT and CDR2 YYEEEE. The CDR3 is made up of 18 amino acids. CDR3 sequence reads: CASSLRRSGSSSYNEQFF. CDR3 DNA sequence: TGTGCCAGCAGCCTCCGGAGGAGCGGGTCGAGCTCCTACAATGAGCAGTTCTTC.

This clonotype has at least ten counts. Here the CDR3 DNA reads TGTGCCAGCAGCTTAAGAGGGGCTGGGGCCAACGTCCTGACTTTC. The encoded protein is CASSLRGAGANVLTF. The V and J genes are TRBV7-3 and TRBJ2-6, with D perhaps matching TRBD1 or TRBD2 (5 bases each). CDR3 size: 15 residues. V lost 1 base and J 2 bases, leaving 6 bases between the germline ends. In germline, CDR1 is SGHTA, CDR2 FQGTGA.

This clonotype has more than one count but fewer than ten. The chain recombines TRBV30 with TRBJ2-3; 7 bases match TRBD2. CDR1 is GTSNPN, CDR2 SVGIG, per germline (reference sequence). The CDR3 runs to 14 residues. Germline trimming cut 2 bases from V and 0 bases from J; bases unmatched to any gene: 2. This chain's CDR3 is CAWSSSGSTDTQYF. The CDR3 nucleotides are TGTGCCTGGAGTTCTAGCGGTAGCACAGATACGCAGTATTTT.

This clonotype was observed a handful of times. The J gene is TRBJ2-5, the V gene TRBV5-1; D is undetermined. The CDR3 length is 14 residues. V lost 1 base, J lost 0 bases, and 7 bases lay in between. The germline CDR1 and CDR2 sequences are SGHRS and YFSETQ. CDR3 sequence: CASSLSGNQETQYF. CDR3 bases: TGCGCCAGCAGCTTGTCGGGCAACCAAGAGACCCAGTACTTC.

This clonotype came up many times. V is TRBV7-2 and J is TRBJ1-2, with TRBD1 matching over 7 bases. This CDR3 contains 14 residues. Trimming cost V 2 bases and J 0 bases; bases outside gene matches: 0. The germline V gene encodes CDR1 SGHTA and CDR2 FQGNSA. This chain's CDR3 is CASSLTGANYGYTF. DNA for the CDR3: TGTGCCAGCAGCTTAACAGGGGCTAACTATGGCTACACCTTC. The whole variable domain, filled in from reference TRBV7-2 and TRBJ1-2, reads GAGVSQSPSNKVTEKGKDVELRCDPISGHTALYWYRQSLGQGLEFLIYFQGNSAPDKSGLPSDRFSAERTGGSVSTLTIQRTQQEDSAVYLCASSLTGANYGYTFGSGTRLTVV.

Many counts were recorded for this clonotype. The genes are TRBV28 and TRBJ1-5; D might be TRBD1 (6 bases). Germline loops: CDR1 MDHEN, CDR2 SYDVKM. V lost 6 bases, J lost 2 bases, and 17 bases lay in between. The CDR3 sequence is 16 residues long. The CDR3 sequence is CASSWGALTGNQPQHF. In DNA, the CDR3 is TGTGCCAGCAGCTGGGGGGCATTAACGGGCAATCAGCCCCAGCATTTT.

At least ten counts were recorded for this clonotype. This sequence joins TRBV18 and TRBJ2-2; no clear D gene. V shed 2 bases and J shed 4 bases, with 5 bases lying between them. The CDR3 spans 13 residues. Germline V gives CDR1 KGHSH, CDR2 LQKENI. This chain's CDR3 is CASSPFATGELFF. The CDR3 nucleotides are TGTGCCAGCTCACCATTTGCCACCGGGGAGCTGTTTTTT.

This clonotype was seen more than once but under ten times. The gene calls are TRBV30 and TRBJ2-7; D unresolved. The V end lost 3 bases, the J end lost 2 bases, and 8 bases lay between the germline ends. The CDR3 consists of 12 residues. The V gene's germline CDR1 is GTSNPN and CDR2 SVGIG (reference sequence). CDR3 sequence reads: CAWSPEPYEQYF. In DNA form, the CDR3 reads TGTGCCTGGAGCCCGGAACCCTACGAGCAGTACTTC.

This clonotype was observed at least ten times. This rearrangement joins TRBV2 to TRBJ2-3; 13 bases line up with TRBD2. The CDR3 extends over 14 amino acids. The ends lost 9 bases at V and 1 base at J; junction bases unmatched: 1. The germline V gene encodes CDR1 SNHLY and CDR2 FYNNEI. The DNA of the CDR3 is TGTGCCAGTGGACTAGCGGGAGGCACAGATACGCAGTATTTT. Its translation is CASGLAGGTDTQYF.

This clonotype was recorded many times. This chain joins TRBV20-1 and TRBJ2-7; 14 nucleotides line up with TRBD2. The germline V gene encodes CDR1 DFQATT and CDR2 SNEGSKA (reference sequence). V was clipped by 6 bases and J by 2 bases; unmatched bases: 15. CDR3 length: 18 amino acids. The CDR3 nucleotides are TGCAGTGCGAATGTCGGGACTAGCGGGAGAGGGGCGGCCTACGAGCAGTACTTC. This sequence encodes CSANVGTSGRGAAYEQYF.

The sample holds many counts of this clonotype. The J gene is TRBJ1-1, the V gene TRBV12-3 or TRBV12-4, with D perhaps TRBD1 (6 bases). The CDR3 loop spans 14 amino acids. Trimming stripped 3 bases from V and 3 bases from J, with 11 bases between. CDR3 sequence (DNA): TGTGCCAGCAGTTTGGGAGGGGGGGACACTGAAGCTTTCTTT. It codes for CASSLGGGDTEAFF.

This clonotype was picked up many times. The chain carries TRBV12-3 or TRBV12-4 and TRBJ1-1, with unresolved D. V was trimmed by 0 bases and J by 7 bases, leaving 0 bases between them. The CDR3 is made up of 10 amino acids. DNA of the CDR3: TGTGCCAGCAGTTTAGCTGAAGCTTTCTTT. Residues: CASSLAEAFF.

This clonotype has ten or more counts. The chain employs TRBV28 and TRBJ2-7; D is unresolved. The germline V and J ends were trimmed by 6 bases and 5 bases, with 14 bases remaining between them. The germline V gene encodes CDR1 MDHEN and CDR2 SYDVKM. This CDR3 has 13 amino acids. The chain's CDR3 is CASSLTPNDEQYF. Written as DNA, the CDR3 is TGTGCCAGCAGCCTGACCCCTAATGACGAGCAGTACTTC.

The chain couples TRBV5-1 to TRBJ2-7; TRBD1 agrees at 9 bases. The V gene's germline CDR1 is SGHRS and CDR2 YFSETQ. The CDR3 runs to 15 residues. V lost 4 bases, J lost 7 bases, and 12 bases stayed unmatched. CDR3 coding DNA: TGCGCCAGCAGCCAGACCGGGACAGGGATCGGGGAGCAGTACTTC. Protein product: CASSQTGTGIGEQYF.

This clonotype was recorded at least ten times. The rearrangement links TRBV2 to TRBJ2-7; TRBD1 matches at 11 bases. V shed 4 bases and J 4 bases; nucleotides not matched to a gene: 3. The germline V gene has CDR1 SNHLY and CDR2 FYNNEI. CDR3 length: 14 residues. The CDR3 region has the DNA TGTGCCAGCAGTGTGGACAGGGGGCTTTACGAGCAGTACTTC. This translates into CASSVDRGLYEQYF.

This clonotype has a single count. It may be a read error: a sequence one base away is much more abundant. V usage is TRBV12-5 and J usage is TRBJ2-3; a possible D gene is TRBD2 (5 bases). The germline V and J ends were trimmed by 7 bases and 4 bases, with 12 bases remaining between them. Germline-derived CDR1 and CDR2 are LGHNT and FRNRAP. This CDR3 has 13 residues. The CDR3 sequence is CASARPGADTQYF. The CDR3 DNA sequence: TGTGCTAGTGCTCGACCCGGGGCAGATACGCAGTATTTT.

The chain has TRBV6-1 and TRBJ1-2, with 8 bases matching TRBD1. The V gene end was trimmed by 6 bases and the J gene end by 5 bases; junction bases not matched to a gene: 5. There are 13 residues in the CDR3. Germline V gene sequence: CDR1 MNHNS, CDR2 SASEGT. The CDR3 region has the DNA TGTGCCAGCAGGTCGGGACAGGCGTATGGCTACACCTTC. Its translation: CASRSGQAYGYTF.

The chain employs TRBV12-3 or TRBV12-4 and TRBJ1-4; D uncertain. The CDR3 contains 16 residues. V lost 4 bases and J 2 bases, leaving 14 bases between the germline ends. The CDR3 DNA reads TGTGCCAGCAGTTCCCCTACACAGTCTACTAATGAAAAACTGTTTTTT. Encoded protein: CASSSPTQSTNEKLFF.

The chain uses TRBV6-1 and TRBJ2-2; 12 bases are a match to TRBD1. Germline CDR1 MNHNS, CDR2 SASEGT. The CDR3 consists of 15 residues. With 6 bases clipped from V and 5 bases from J, the junction kept 4 bases outside the gene matches. The CDR3 region is CASRGDRGRTGELFF. The CDR3 region has the DNA TGTGCCAGCAGGGGGGACAGGGGGCGGACCGGGGAGCTGTTTTTT.

V and J are TRBV18 and TRBJ2-7; 8 bases are shared with TRBD2. CDR3 length equals 15 residues. The trim removed 6 bases at V and 6 bases at J, leaving 13 bases unmatched. Germline values: CDR1 KGHSH, CDR2 LQKENI. The CDR3, as DNA: TGTGCCAGCTCCCCAGGAGCGGGAGTTTCCCTCGAGCAGTACTTC. Translation: CASSPGAGVSLEQYF.

This clonotype was recorded many times. This chain joins TRBV7-8 and TRBJ2-1; TRBD1 aligns across 10 bases. V shed 4 bases and J 10 bases; nucleotides not matched to a gene: 4. The CDR3 contains 13 residues. The germline CDR1 and CDR2 sequences are SGHVS and FQNEAQ. In nucleotides, the CDR3 is TGTGCCAGCAGCTACGGGACAGGGGACGAGCAGTTCTTC. Protein sequence: CASSYGTGDEQFF.

This clonotype has just a few counts. V is TRBV2 and J is TRBJ1-1, with D unresolved. Trimming left V 2 bases short and J 0 bases short, with 13 bases between. Germline loops: CDR1 SNHLY, CDR2 FYNNEI. The CDR3 totals 16 residues. Here the CDR3 reads CASSESGPSMNTEAFF. For the CDR3, the DNA is TGTGCCAGCAGTGAAAGTGGTCCCAGCATGAACACTGAAGCTTTCTTT.

This clonotype was detected ten times or more. The chain uses TRBV3-1 and TRBJ2-3, with D perhaps assigned TRBD1 or TRBD2 (5 bases each). The V gene lost 0 bases and the J gene lost 3 bases, with 10 bases spanning the gap. CDR1 is LGHDT, CDR2 YNNKEL, per germline (reference sequence). The CDR3 length is 15 residues. The CDR3 DNA is TGTGCCAGCAGCCAAGAGAGGGGCGGAACAGATACGCAGTATTTT. Translated: CASSQERGGTDTQYF.

V is TRBV14 and J is TRBJ1-2; D gene uncertain. This CDR3 contains 16 residues. Trimming stripped 0 bases from V and 7 bases from J, with 18 bases between. Looked up from germline, CDR1 is SGHDN and CDR2 is FVKESK. CDR3 region: CASSQDSNPSYRGYTF. The CDR3 DNA is TGTGCCAGCAGCCAAGATTCAAACCCTTCGTATCGTGGCTACACCTTC.

The sample holds many counts of this clonotype. This chain links TRBV30 with TRBJ1-1, with D hard to call. The CDR3 is 10 amino acids. V was clipped by 2 bases and J by 6 bases, with 4 bases between them. In germline, CDR1 is GTSNPN, CDR2 SVGIG (reference sequence). The CDR3 sequence is CAWSQAEAFF. The CDR3 bases are TGTGCCTGGAGTCAGGCTGAAGCTTTCTTT.